This TCR beta chain was captured in a study of glioma-infiltrating T cells after dendritic cell vaccination. Time point in this sample: after dendritic cell vaccination, including at tumor progression/relapse. Measured with immunoSEQ multiplex PCR; TCRdb has only the in-frame clones, and not every one. The profile shows about 50,000 clones, approximately 90% of them singletons. This CDR3 is built from 14 residues. Per germline, CDR1 PRHDT and CDR2 FYEKMQ (reference sequence). Between the trimmed V and J ends, which lost 3 bases and 0 bases, there was a span of 9 bases. The input for sequencing was blood, taken after dendritic cell vaccination. The rearrangement links TRBV13 to TRBJ2-7; no clear D. The clonotype comes from a human donor with glioblastoma. The DNA for the CDR3 is TGTGCCAGCAGCTTTTTGGCTAGCTCCTACGAGCAGTACTTC. As protein: CASSFLASSYEQYF.